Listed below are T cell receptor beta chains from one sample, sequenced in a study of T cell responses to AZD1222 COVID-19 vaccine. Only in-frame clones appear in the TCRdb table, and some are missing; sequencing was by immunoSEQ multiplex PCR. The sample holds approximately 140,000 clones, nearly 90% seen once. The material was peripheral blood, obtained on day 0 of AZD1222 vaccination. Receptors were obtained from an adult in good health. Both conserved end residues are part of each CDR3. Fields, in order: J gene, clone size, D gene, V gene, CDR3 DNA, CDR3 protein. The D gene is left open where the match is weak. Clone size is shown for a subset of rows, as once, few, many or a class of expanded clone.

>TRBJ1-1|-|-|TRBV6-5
TGTGCCAGCAGTTACTCGAAGGGTTTGGGCACTGAAGCTTTCTTT
CASSYSKGLGTEAFF
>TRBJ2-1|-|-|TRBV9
TGTGCCAGCAGCGTAGCGGCGGGAAGCTCCTACAATGAGCAGTTCTTC
CASSVAAGSSYNEQFF
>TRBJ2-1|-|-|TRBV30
TGTGCCGGGGGGGCGCATCCCTCCTACAATGAGCAGTTCTTC
CAGGAHPSYNEQFF
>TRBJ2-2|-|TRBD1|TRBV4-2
TGTGCCAGCAGCCAAGACGCCGGGACAGGAGGCACCGGGGAGCTGTTTTTT
CASSQDAGTGGTGELFF
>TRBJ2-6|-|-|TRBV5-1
TGCGCCAGCAGCCAACGGACTGCAGGGGCCAACGTCCTGACTTTC
CASSQRTAGANVLTF
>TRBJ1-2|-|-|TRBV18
TGTGCCAGCTCACCACCGTCAGGCGTATATGGCTACACCTTC
CASSPPSGVYGYTF
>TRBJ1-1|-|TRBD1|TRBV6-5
TGTGCCAGCAGTACCAACAGGGGGCGTAGCACTGAAGCTTTCTTT
CASSTNRGRSTEAFF
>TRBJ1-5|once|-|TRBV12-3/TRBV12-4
TGTGCCAGCAGTAAGCAAAATCAGCCCCAGCATTTT
CASSKQNQPQHF
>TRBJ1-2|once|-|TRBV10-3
TGTGCCACCCAACTTGGACAGTCCTATGGCTACACCTTC
CATQLGQSYGYTF
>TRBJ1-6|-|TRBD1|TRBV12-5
TGTGCTAGTGGTTTCGGGACAGGGATTTATAATTCACCCCTCCACTTT
CASGFGTGIYNSPLHF
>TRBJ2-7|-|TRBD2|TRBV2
TGTGCCAGCAGTACCCCGGGACTAGCGGGAGCAAGTGAGCAGTACTTC
CASSTPGLAGASEQYF
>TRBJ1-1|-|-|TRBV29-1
TGCAGCGTCGACGTGGGGGCGGGAACTGAAGCTTTCTTT
CSVDVGAGTEAFF
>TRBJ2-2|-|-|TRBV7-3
TGTGCCAGCAGCTATCCCCCAGCCGGCACCGGGGAGCTGTTTTTT
CASSYPPAGTGELFF
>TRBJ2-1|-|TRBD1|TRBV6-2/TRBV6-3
TGTGCCAGCAGTTACGACCGGGACAGGGTCTACAATGAGCAGTTCTTC
CASSYDRDRVYNEQFF
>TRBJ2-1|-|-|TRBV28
TGTGCCAGCAGCGAAGGGGGAGGATTAAGCAATGAGCAGTTCTTC
CASSEGGGLSNEQFF
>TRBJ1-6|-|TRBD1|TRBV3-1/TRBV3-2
TGTGCCAGCAGCCAAGGGGGACAGGGCTTGTCACCCCTCCACTTT
CASSQGGQGLSPLHF
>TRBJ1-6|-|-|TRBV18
TGTGCCAGCTCACCGACCCAGCGCGACTCACCCCTCCACTTT
CASSPTQRDSPLHF
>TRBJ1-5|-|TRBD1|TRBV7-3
TGTGCCAGCAGCCCTAGAGACAGGGAGCAGCCCCAGCATTTT
CASSPRDREQPQHF
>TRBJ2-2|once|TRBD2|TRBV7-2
TGTGCCAGCTGCACTACTGGGCTAGCGGGGAACACCGGGGAGCTGTTTTTT
CASCTTGLAGNTGELFF
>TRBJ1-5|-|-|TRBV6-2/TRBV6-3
TGTGCCAGCAGTTTGGCCATCCCCAATCAGCCCCAGCATTTT
CASSLAIPNQPQHF
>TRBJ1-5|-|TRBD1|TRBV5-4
TGTGCCAGGTCCCTCCTCCGACAGGGTGGATCTAGCAATCAGCCCCAGCATTTT
CARSLLRQGGSSNQPQHF
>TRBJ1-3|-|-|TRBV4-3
TGCGCCAGCAGCCAAGGGGTAGGGAGGGGAAACACCATATATTTT
CASSQGVGRGNTIYF
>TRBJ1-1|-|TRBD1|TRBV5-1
TGCGCCAGCAGCTTGGCAGGGGGTCGGAACACTGAAGCTTTCTTT
CASSLAGGRNTEAFF
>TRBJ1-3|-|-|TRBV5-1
TGCGCCAGCAGCTATTACAGGAGCAATCCGAACTCTGGAAACACCATATATTTT
CASSYYRSNPNSGNTIYF
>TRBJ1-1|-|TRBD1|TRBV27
TGTGCCAGCAGTTTCTGGGACAGGGGCTGGGAAGTTTTCTGGAACACTGAAGCTTTCTTT
CASSFWDRGWEVFWNTEAFF
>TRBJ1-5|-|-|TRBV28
TGTGCCAGCAGTTTATCGGATCAGCCCCAGCATTTT
CASSLSDQPQHF
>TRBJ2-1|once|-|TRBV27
TGTGCCACCGGCCCGGCGGATCTACAGGGTGAGCAGTTCTTC
CATGPADLQGEQFF
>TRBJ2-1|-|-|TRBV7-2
TGTGCCAGCAGCTTACGGCCGTGGGACAATGAGCAGTTCTTC
CASSLRPWDNEQFF
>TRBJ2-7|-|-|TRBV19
TGTGCCAGTAGTGCCAACGGGAGGCAGGGGGCCAGGAGGCAGGGTTACGAGCAGTACTTC
CASSANGRQGARRQGYEQYF
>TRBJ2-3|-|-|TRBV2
TGTGCCAGCATTCGACGACTGGCATCCACAGATACGCAGTATTTT
CASIRRLASTDTQYF
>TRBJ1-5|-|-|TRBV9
TGTGCCAGCAGCCCGTACGGGGACGGCAATCAGCCCCAGCATTTT
CASSPYGDGNQPQHF
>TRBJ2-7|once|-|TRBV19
TGTGCCATTTGTCACACGCACAGCTCCTACGAGCAGTACTTC
CAICHTHSSYEQYF
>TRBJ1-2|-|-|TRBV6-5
TGTGCCAGCAGCACCCTGAATGGTGGCTACACCTTC
CASSTLNGGYTF
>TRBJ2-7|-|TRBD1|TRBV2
TGTGCCAGCAGTGTACAGGGGTACGAGCAGTACTTC
CASSVQGYEQYF
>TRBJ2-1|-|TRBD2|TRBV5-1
TGCGCCAGCAGCATACTAGCGGGCCCGGAAAATGAGCAGTTCTTC
CASSILAGPENEQFF
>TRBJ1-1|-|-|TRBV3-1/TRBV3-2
TGTGCCAGCAGCCAAGCGGCGGGGGGGAACACTGAAGCTTTCTTT
CASSQAAGGNTEAFF
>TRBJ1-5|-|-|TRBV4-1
TGCGCCAGCAGCCAAGATCAGGGTTCCAATCAGCCCCAGCATTTT
CASSQDQGSNQPQHF
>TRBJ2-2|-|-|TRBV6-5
TGTGCCAGCACCCGAGACAGGCAGACCGGGGAGCTGTTTTTT
CASTRDRQTGELFF
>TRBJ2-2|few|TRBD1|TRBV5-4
TGTGCCAGCAGCCCTGGGGGACAGATGGATACCGGGGAGCTGTTTTTT
CASSPGGQMDTGELFF
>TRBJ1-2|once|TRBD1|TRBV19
TGTGCCAGTACATCGAATTCAAGACAGGGACGCGGCTACACCTTC
CASTSNSRQGRGYTF
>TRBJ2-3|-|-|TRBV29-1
TGCAGCGTGGGGGTTGGGCGGGGCGCCTCTTGGACAGATACGCAGTATTTT
CSVGVGRGASWTDTQYF
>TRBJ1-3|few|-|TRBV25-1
TGTGCCAGCAGTACAGGAAACACCATATATTTT
CASSTGNTIYF
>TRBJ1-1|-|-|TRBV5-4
TGTGCCAGCAGCTTGGGAGGCAGACTTGAAGCTTTCTTT
CASSLGGRLEAFF
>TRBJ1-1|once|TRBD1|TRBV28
TGTGCCAGCGGTTACTTCAGGGGGCGAGAGGGCACTGAAGCTTTCTTT
CASGYFRGREGTEAFF
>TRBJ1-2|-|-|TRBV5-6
TGTGCCAGCAGCTTGTATAATCAGGCAGTTACTTTTATTAACTATGGCTACACCTTC
CASSLYNQAVTFINYGYTF
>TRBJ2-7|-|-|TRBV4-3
TGCGCCAGCAGCCCCTCGCCGACTGGGCTTTACGAGCAGTACTTC
CASSPSPTGLYEQYF
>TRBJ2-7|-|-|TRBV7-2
TGTGCCAGCAGCCCCAGCGGTAACCCCTACGAGCAGTACTTC
CASSPSGNPYEQYF
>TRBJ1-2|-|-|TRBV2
TGTGCCAGCACCGAGACGGACTATGGCTACACCTTC
CASTETDYGYTF
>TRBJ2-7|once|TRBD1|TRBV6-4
TGTGCCAGCAGTGTCACGACAGGGGACCGGCAGTACTTC
CASSVTTGDRQYF
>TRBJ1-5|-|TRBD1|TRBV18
TGTGCCAGCTCACCAACAGGGGGCAGCGGCAATCAGCCCCAGCATTTT
CASSPTGGSGNQPQHF
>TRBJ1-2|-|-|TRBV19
TGTGCCAGTAGTCGACCCGTGTTGGGGGGTACCGCTAACTATGGCTACACCTTC
CASSRPVLGGTANYGYTF